Listed below are T cell receptor beta chains from one sample, sequenced in a study of T cells after yellow fever vaccination. TCRdb passed the 5' RACE reads through MiXCR, listing each CDR3 protein once. The repertoire has approximately 240,000 distinct CDR3 sequences, 3.6% of them found once; the top ten carry 19%. The specimen was PBMCs, collected 15 days after the yellow fever booster vaccination. These receptors all stem from a man aged 18 to 35 who received the YFV17D yellow fever vaccine. The CDR3 runs from the conserved cysteine through the conserved F or W. A D gene is named only where the DNA matches it firmly. Only part of the rows carry a size: once, few, many, or a class if the clone is expanded.

V gene	CDR3 length	D gene	clone size	J gene	CDR3 DNA	CDR3 protein
TRBV7-6	13	NA	many	TRBJ1-1	TGTGCCAGCAGCTTAGGACCGACAACTGAAGCTTTCTTT	CASSLGPTTEAFF
TRBV15	18	NA	many	TRBJ2-7	TGTGCCACCAGCAGAGATGGTGGTGGTTCTTGGAGGTCCTACGAGCAGTACTTC	CATSRDGGGSWRSYEQYF
TRBV7-2	16	NA	NA	TRBJ1-2	TGTGACAGCAGCTTAAGTCGGGCCTCAGCGGGGAATGGCTACACCTTC	CDSSLSRASAGNGYTF
TRBV19	14	NA	NA	TRBJ2-5	TGTGCCAGTACCTCGGGGCCCCGAGGAGAGACCCAGTACTTC	CASTSGPRGETQYF
TRBV6-5	14	NA	many	TRBJ1-1	TGTGCCAGCAGGTCCGGTGGTCTGAACACTGAAGCTTTCTTT	CASRSGGLNTEAFF
TRBV5-1	19	TRBD1	many	TRBJ2-6	TGCGCCAGCAGCTGGCGGAGGGACAGGCCCAAATCAGAGGCCAACGTCCTGACTTTC	CASSWRRDRPKSEANVLTF
TRBV11-2	13	NA	many	TRBJ1-2	TGTGCCAGCAGCTTAGTGGAGGGACATGGCTACACCTTC	CASSLVEGHGYTF
TRBV3-1	17	NA	many	TRBJ2-5	TGTGCCAGCAGCCAAGATCAAGAGATCCTCGGAGAGGAGACCCAGTACTTC	CASSQDQEILGEETQYF
TRBV5-1	15	TRBD2	many	TRBJ2-1	TGCGCCAGCAGCTTGTATAGAGTGGGCGGGGGAGAGCAGTTCTTC	CASSLYRVGGGEQFF
TRBV10-3	15	NA	many	TRBJ1-5	TGTGCCACATCCGTGGGGGGGCCGGTCAATCAGCCCCAGCATTTT	CATSVGGPVNQPQHF
TRBV12-3/TRBV12-4	13	NA	many	TRBJ2-3	TGTGCCAGCAGTTTAGCAGAGCTCTATACGCAGTATTTT	CASSLAELYTQYF
TRBV4-1	16	TRBD2	many	TRBJ2-1	TGCGCCAGCAGCCAAGGAAGCGGGGGGGCATTCAATGAGCAGTTCTTC	CASSQGSGGAFNEQFF
TRBV6-5	16	NA	many	TRBJ2-1	TGTGCCAGCAGTCCCGCTCTGCGGGGGCCCTACAATGAGCAGTTCTTC	CASSPALRGPYNEQFF
TRBV7-2	16	NA	many	TRBJ2-7	TGTGCCAGCAGCCCGAACCCCGCCCAGGTAACCTACGAGCAGTACTTC	CASSPNPAQVTYEQYF
TRBV5-1	14	NA	few	TRBJ2-2	TGCGCCAGCAGCTTAACATACAACACCGGGGAGCTGTTTTTT	CASSLTYNTGELFF
TRBV5-4	14	TRBD1	NA	TRBJ1-2	TGTGCCAGCAGCACCCGACAGGGACGCTATGGCTACACCTTC	CASSTRQGRYGYTF
TRBV5-5	15	TRBD1	many	TRBJ2-5	TGTGCCAGCAGCTCCCTAGGGGGCCCCCAAGAGACCCAGTACTTC	CASSSLGGPQETQYF
TRBV9	16	TRBD1	many	TRBJ2-2	TGTGCCAGCAGCGCCACGGGACAGACGAACACCGGGGAGCTGTTTTTT	CASSATGQTNTGELFF
TRBV29-1	13	NA	many	TRBJ1-1	TGCAGCGCGGGAGTAATTATGAACACTGAAGCTTTCTTT	CSAGVIMNTEAFF
TRBV7-2	12	NA	many	TRBJ1-1	TGTGCCAGCAGCTTAGCCCGCGAAAGAGCTTTCTTT	CASSLARERAFF
TRBV20-1	15	TRBD1	many	TRBJ1-2	TGCAGTGCTACGATGGGACAGGGAGCTAACTATGGCTACACCTTC	CSATMGQGANYGYTF
TRBV5-1	13	NA	NA	TRBJ1-2	TGCGCCAGCAGCCTTAAGCCCGTGGGTGGCTACACCTTC	CASSLKPVGGYTF
TRBV5-6	16	NA	NA	TRBJ1-4	TGTGCCAGCAGCTTGTGGCCGGCTGTGACTAATGAAAAACTGTTTTTT	CASSLWPAVTNEKLFF
TRBV7-2	15	TRBD1	many	TRBJ2-1	TGTGCCAGCAGCCCGATGGGACAGGGGGTGCATGAGCAGTTCTTC	CASSPMGQGVHEQFF
TRBV10-3	15	TRBD1	NA	TRBJ2-2	TGTGCCATCAGTTATCCGGGACAGGGAGCCGGGGAGCTGTTTTTT	CAISYPGQGAGELFF
TRBV30	11	NA	many	TRBJ2-5	TGTGCCTGGAGTGCTCAGGGGACCCAGTACTTC	CAWSAQGTQYF
TRBV3-1	14	NA	many	TRBJ2-1	TGTGCCAGCAGCCTACCGACGGGAAACAATGAGCAGTTCTTC	CASSLPTGNNEQFF
TRBV5-4	14	TRBD1	NA	TRBJ1-2	TGTGCCAGCGGGACAGGGCCAAAAGACTATGGCTACACCTTC	CASGTGPKDYGYTF
TRBV28	15	NA	NA	TRBJ1-1	TGTGCCAGCAGTTTAGGCCGTCACAGGCGAACTGAAGCTTTCTTT	CASSLGRHRRTEAFF
TRBV5-4	13	NA	NA	TRBJ2-3	TGTGCCAGCAGCGACCGTAGCACAGATACGCAGTATTTT	CASSDRSTDTQYF
TRBV11-2	16	TRBD2	many	TRBJ2-3	TGTGCCAGCAGCTCGCGGACTAGCGGGGTGACAGATACGCAGTATTTT	CASSSRTSGVTDTQYF